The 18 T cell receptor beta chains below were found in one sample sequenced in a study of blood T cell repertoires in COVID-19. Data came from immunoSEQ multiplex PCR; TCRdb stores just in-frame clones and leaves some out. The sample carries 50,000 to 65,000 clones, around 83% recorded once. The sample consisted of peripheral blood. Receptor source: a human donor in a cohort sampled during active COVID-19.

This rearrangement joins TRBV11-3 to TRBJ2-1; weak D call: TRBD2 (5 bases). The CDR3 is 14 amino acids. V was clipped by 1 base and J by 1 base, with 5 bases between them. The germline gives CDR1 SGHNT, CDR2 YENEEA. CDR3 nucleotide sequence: TGTGCCAGCAGCTTAGCGGGGTCCTACAATGAGCAGTTCTTC. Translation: CASSLAGSYNEQFF.

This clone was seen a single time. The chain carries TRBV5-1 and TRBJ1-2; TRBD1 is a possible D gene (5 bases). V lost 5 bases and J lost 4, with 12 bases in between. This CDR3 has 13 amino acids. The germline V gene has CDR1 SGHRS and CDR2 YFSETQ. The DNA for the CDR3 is TGCGCCAGCAGAGGGGATCCGGGCTATGGCTACACCTTC. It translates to CASRGDPGYGYTF. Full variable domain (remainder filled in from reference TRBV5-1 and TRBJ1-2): KAGVTQTPRYLIKTRGQQVTLSCSPISGHRSVSWYQQTPGQGLQFLFEYFSETQRNKGNFPGRFSGRQFSNSRSEMNVSTLELGDSALYLCASRGDPGYGYTFGSGTRLTVV.

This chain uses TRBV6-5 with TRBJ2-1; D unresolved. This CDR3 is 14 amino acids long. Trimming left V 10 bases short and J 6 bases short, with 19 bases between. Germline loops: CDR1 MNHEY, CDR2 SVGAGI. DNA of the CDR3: TGTGCCATCCCGGTACAGATTCGACGCAATGAGCAGTTCTTC. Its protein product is CAIPVQIRRNEQFF.

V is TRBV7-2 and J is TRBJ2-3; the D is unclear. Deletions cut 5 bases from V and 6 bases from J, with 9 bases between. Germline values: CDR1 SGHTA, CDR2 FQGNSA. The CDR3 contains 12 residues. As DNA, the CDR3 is TGTGCCAGCAGCCTGAGGTCGGATACGCAGTATTTT. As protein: CASSLRSDTQYF.

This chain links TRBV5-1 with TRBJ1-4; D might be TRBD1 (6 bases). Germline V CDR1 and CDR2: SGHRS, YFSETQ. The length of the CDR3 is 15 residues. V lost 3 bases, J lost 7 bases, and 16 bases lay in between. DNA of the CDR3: TGCGCCAGCAGCTCACAGGGAGAGAGGGGTGAAAAACTGTTTTTT. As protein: CASSSQGERGEKLFF.

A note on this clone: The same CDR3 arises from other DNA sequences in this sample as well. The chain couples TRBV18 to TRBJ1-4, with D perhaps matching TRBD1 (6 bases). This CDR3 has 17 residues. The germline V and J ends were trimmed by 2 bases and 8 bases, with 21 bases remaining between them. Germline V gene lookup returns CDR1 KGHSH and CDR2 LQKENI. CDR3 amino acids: CASSPKNHGGGAEKLFF. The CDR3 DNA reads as TGTGCCAGCTCACCAAAAAATCACGGCGGGGGCGCAGAAAAACTGTTTTTT.

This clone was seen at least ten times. CDR3 in amino acids: CASSLQGYSNQPQHF. CDR3 coding DNA: TGTGCCAGCAGCCTACAGGGCTATAGCAATCAGCCCCAGCATTTT. The chain couples TRBV5-8 to TRBJ1-5, with D possibly TRBD1 on 6 matching bases. This CDR3 has 15 amino acids. Trimming pared 4 bases from V and 0 bases from J, leaving 11 bases between. Germline loops: CDR1 SGHTS, CDR2 YDEGEE.

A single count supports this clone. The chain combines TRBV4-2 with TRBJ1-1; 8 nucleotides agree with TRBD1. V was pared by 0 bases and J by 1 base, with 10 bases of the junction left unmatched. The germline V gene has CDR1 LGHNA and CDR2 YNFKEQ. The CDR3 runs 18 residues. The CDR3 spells CASSQDKQGAWKNTEAFF. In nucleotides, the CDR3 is TGTGCCAGCAGCCAAGATAAGCAGGGGGCTTGGAAGAACACTGAAGCTTTCTTT.

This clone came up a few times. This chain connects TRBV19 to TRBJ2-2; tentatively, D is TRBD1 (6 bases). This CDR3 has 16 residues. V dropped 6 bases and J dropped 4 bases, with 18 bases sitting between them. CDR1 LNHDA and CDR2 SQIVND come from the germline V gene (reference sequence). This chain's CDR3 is CASSPTGFGITGELFF. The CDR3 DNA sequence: TGTGCCAGTAGCCCTACAGGGTTTGGGATCACCGGGGAGCTGTTTTTT.

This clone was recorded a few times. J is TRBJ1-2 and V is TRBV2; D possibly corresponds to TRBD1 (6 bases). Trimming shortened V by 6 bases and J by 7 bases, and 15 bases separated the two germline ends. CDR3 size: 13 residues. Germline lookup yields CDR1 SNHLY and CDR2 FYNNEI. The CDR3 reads CASRQTGLAGYTF. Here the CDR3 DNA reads TGTGCCAGCAGACAAACAGGGTTGGCTGGCTACACCTTC.

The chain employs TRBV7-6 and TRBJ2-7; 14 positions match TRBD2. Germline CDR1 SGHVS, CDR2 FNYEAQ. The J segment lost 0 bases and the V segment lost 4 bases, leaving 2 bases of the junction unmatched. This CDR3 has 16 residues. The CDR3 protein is CASSSTSGRGSYEQYF. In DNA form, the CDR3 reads TGTGCCAGCAGCTCGACTAGCGGGAGGGGCTCCTACGAGCAGTACTTC.

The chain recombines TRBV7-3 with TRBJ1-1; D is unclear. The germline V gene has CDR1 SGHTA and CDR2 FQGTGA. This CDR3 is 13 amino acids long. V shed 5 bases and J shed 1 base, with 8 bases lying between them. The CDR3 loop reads CASSPRQNTEAFF. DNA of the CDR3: TGTGCCAGCAGCCCACGACAGAACACTGAAGCTTTCTTT.

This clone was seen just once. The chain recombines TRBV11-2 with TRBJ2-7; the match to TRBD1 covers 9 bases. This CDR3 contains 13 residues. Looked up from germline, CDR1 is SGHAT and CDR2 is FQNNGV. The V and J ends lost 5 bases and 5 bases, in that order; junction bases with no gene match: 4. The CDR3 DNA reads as TGTGCCAGCAGCCCCCGGACAGGGGACGAGCAGTACTTC. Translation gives CASSPRTGDEQYF.

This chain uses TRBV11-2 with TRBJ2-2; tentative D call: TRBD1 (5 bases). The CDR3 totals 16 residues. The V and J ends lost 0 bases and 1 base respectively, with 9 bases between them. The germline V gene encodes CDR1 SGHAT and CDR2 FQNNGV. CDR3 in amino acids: CASSLDRVGNTGELFF. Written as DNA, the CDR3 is TGTGCCAGCAGCTTAGACAGGGTAGGGAACACCGGGGAGCTGTTTTTT.

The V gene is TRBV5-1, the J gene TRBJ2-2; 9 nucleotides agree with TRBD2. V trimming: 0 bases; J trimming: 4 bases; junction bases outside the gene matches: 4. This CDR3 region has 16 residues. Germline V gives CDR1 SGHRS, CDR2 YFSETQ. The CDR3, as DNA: TGCGCCAGCAGCTTGGTTGCGGGGGGGCTCACCGGGGAGCTGTTTTTT. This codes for CASSLVAGGLTGELFF.

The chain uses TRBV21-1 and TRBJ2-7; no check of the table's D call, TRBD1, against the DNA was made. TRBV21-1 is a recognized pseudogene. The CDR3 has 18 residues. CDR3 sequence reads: CASSARRGKGGQTYEQYF. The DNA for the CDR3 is TGTGCCAGCAGCGCCCGACGGGGTAAAGGGGGCCAAACCTACGAGCAGTACTTC.

The CDR3 bases are TGCGCCAGCAGCTTGGAATTGGGGCTAGCGGGAGCCGTAGGGGAGCAGTACTTC. Amino acid sequence: CASSLELGLAGAVGEQYF. This rearrangement joins TRBV5-1 to TRBJ2-7; 10 bases align to TRBD2. This CDR3 comprises 18 residues. V dropped 0 bases and J dropped 7; count of bases not matched to a gene: 16. Germline V gives CDR1 SGHRS, CDR2 YFSETQ.

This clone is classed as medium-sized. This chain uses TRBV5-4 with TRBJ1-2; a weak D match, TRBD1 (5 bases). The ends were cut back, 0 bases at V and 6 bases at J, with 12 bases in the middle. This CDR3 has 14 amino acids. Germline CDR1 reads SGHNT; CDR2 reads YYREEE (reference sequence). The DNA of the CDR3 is TGTGCCAGCAGCTTGGCCGGCAGGGCGGATGGCTACACCTTC. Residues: CASSLAGRADGYTF.